This is a list of T cell receptor beta chains from one sample in a study of CD8 T cells in ankylosing spondylitis. Each CDR3 protein gets one entry after TCRdb re-called the 5' RACE reads with MiXCR. The sample includes over 400,000 distinct CDR3 sequences, 20% to 30% of them seen just once. The sample consisted of blood, either unsorted or a sorted T cell fraction (not recorded which). The receptors were gathered from a male donor with ankylosing spondylitis. Both conserved end residues are part of each CDR3. Each record gives: CDR3 protein, V gene, clone size, CDR3 length, J gene. Only some rows state a clone size, as once, few, many or a class for expanded clones.

cdr3_aa: CASSFITLNEQFF
v_call: TRBV5-1
clone_size: few
cdr3_length: 13
j_call: TRBJ2-1

cdr3_aa: CATSRKRQGQETQYF
v_call: TRBV15
clone_size: few
cdr3_length: 15
j_call: TRBJ2-5

cdr3_aa: CASSRQGREDGYTF
v_call: TRBV5-5
clone_size: -
cdr3_length: 14
j_call: TRBJ1-2

cdr3_aa: CASSLGVRGFVENTEAFF
v_call: TRBV5-1
clone_size: -
cdr3_length: 18
j_call: TRBJ1-1

cdr3_aa: CSAPGREGYNEQFF
v_call: TRBV20-1
clone_size: -
cdr3_length: 14
j_call: TRBJ2-1

cdr3_aa: CASSPLVGYGYTF
v_call: TRBV7-2
clone_size: few
cdr3_length: 13
j_call: TRBJ1-2

cdr3_aa: CASSLEGAQDGYTF
v_call: TRBV7-9
clone_size: -
cdr3_length: 14
j_call: TRBJ1-2

cdr3_aa: CSAQQGANGGELFF
v_call: TRBV29-1
clone_size: few
cdr3_length: 14
j_call: TRBJ2-2

cdr3_aa: CSAPQALAGPVFRTQYF
v_call: TRBV20-1
clone_size: -
cdr3_length: 17
j_call: TRBJ2-5

cdr3_aa: CASRPDMNTGELFF
v_call: TRBV7-2
clone_size: -
cdr3_length: 14
j_call: TRBJ2-2

cdr3_aa: CAISEDRWNTGELFF
v_call: TRBV10-3
clone_size: -
cdr3_length: 15
j_call: TRBJ2-2

cdr3_aa: CASSLAALTSAGELFF
v_call: TRBV5-1
clone_size: once
cdr3_length: 16
j_call: TRBJ2-2

cdr3_aa: CASSPTSGRVYEQFF
v_call: TRBV11-2
clone_size: -
cdr3_length: 15
j_call: TRBJ2-1

cdr3_aa: CASSLGGTGGLQPQHF
v_call: TRBV7-8
clone_size: -
cdr3_length: 16
j_call: TRBJ1-5

cdr3_aa: CASSQRLAGTEAFF
v_call: TRBV14
clone_size: -
cdr3_length: 14
j_call: TRBJ1-1

cdr3_aa: CASSAVLAATTQYF
v_call: TRBV4-2
clone_size: -
cdr3_length: 14
j_call: TRBJ2-5

cdr3_aa: CASSPGQGFSNQPQHF
v_call: TRBV9
clone_size: -
cdr3_length: 16
j_call: TRBJ1-5

cdr3_aa: CASSVGNEKLFF
v_call: TRBV2
clone_size: -
cdr3_length: 12
j_call: TRBJ1-4

cdr3_aa: CASSQTGQVYGYTF
v_call: TRBV4-2
clone_size: -
cdr3_length: 14
j_call: TRBJ1-2

cdr3_aa: CASSLAGGPTEQFF
v_call: TRBV5-1
clone_size: -
cdr3_length: 14
j_call: TRBJ2-1

cdr3_aa: CSARVAGSYNEQFF
v_call: TRBV20-1
clone_size: -
cdr3_length: 14
j_call: TRBJ2-1

cdr3_aa: CASSHRGITEAFF
v_call: TRBV9
clone_size: few
cdr3_length: 13
j_call: TRBJ1-1

cdr3_aa: CATGTSGRSDTQYF
v_call: TRBV12-3/TRBV12-4
clone_size: many
cdr3_length: 14
j_call: TRBJ2-3

cdr3_aa: CASLKDRDNEQFF
v_call: TRBV5-1
clone_size: -
cdr3_length: 13
j_call: TRBJ2-1

cdr3_aa: CASSLDGGAQKTQYF
v_call: TRBV5-1
clone_size: few
cdr3_length: 15
j_call: TRBJ2-5

cdr3_aa: CASFRSGNGADTQYF
v_call: TRBV12-3/TRBV12-4
clone_size: few
cdr3_length: 15
j_call: TRBJ2-3

cdr3_aa: CASSDPGAIYFSTDTQYF
v_call: TRBV10-2
clone_size: -
cdr3_length: 18
j_call: TRBJ2-3

cdr3_aa: CSVEDWGWGQQGIYGYTF
v_call: TRBV29-1
clone_size: many
cdr3_length: 18
j_call: TRBJ1-2

cdr3_aa: CASSFGLEAGELFF
v_call: TRBV5-1
clone_size: -
cdr3_length: 14
j_call: TRBJ2-2

cdr3_aa: CASSPTADTQYF
v_call: TRBV5-1
clone_size: many
cdr3_length: 12
j_call: TRBJ2-3

cdr3_aa: CATSETAKYNEQFF
v_call: TRBV24-1
clone_size: few
cdr3_length: 14
j_call: TRBJ2-1

cdr3_aa: CSARDLSRGLNYGYTF
v_call: TRBV20-1
clone_size: few
cdr3_length: 16
j_call: TRBJ1-2

cdr3_aa: CASSDGQKETQYF
v_call: TRBV2
clone_size: -
cdr3_length: 13
j_call: TRBJ2-5